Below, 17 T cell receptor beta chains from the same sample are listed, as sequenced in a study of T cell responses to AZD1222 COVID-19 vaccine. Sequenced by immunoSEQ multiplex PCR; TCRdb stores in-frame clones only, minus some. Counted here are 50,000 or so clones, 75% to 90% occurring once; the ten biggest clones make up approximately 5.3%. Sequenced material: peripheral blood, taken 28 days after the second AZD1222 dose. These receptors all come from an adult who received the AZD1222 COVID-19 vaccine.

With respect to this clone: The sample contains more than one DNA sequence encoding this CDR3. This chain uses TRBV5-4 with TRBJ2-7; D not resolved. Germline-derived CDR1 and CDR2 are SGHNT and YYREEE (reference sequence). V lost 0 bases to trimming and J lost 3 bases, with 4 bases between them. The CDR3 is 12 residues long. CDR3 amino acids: CASSLGGYEQYF. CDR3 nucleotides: TGTGCCAGCAGCTTGGGAGGCTACGAGCAGTACTTC.

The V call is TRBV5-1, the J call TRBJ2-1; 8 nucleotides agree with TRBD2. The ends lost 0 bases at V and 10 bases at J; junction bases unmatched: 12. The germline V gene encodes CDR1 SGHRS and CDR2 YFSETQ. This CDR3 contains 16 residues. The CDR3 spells CASSLVGRGAGLEQFF. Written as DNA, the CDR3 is TGCGCCAGCAGCTTGGTTGGGCGGGGGGCCGGCCTGGAGCAGTTCTTC.

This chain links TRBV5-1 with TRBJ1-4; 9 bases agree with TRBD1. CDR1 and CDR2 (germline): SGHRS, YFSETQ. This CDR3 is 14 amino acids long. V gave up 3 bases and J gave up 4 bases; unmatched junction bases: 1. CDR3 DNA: TGCGCCAGCAGCTCGACAGGGGGTAATGAAAAACTGTTTTTT. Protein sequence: CASSSTGGNEKLFF.

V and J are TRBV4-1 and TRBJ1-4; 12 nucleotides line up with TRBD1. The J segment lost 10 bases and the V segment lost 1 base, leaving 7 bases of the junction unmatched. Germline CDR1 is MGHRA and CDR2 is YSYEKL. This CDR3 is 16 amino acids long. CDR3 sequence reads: CASSQARDRGLGKLFF. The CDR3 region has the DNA TGCGCCAGCAGCCAAGCCCGGGACAGGGGGCTTGGAAAACTGTTTTTT.

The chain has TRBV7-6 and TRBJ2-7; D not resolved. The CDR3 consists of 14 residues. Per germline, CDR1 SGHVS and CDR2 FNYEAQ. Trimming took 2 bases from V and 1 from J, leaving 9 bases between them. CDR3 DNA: TGTGCCAGCAGCTTAAATTCCGGGTCCTACGAGCAGTACTTC. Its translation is CASSLNSGSYEQYF.

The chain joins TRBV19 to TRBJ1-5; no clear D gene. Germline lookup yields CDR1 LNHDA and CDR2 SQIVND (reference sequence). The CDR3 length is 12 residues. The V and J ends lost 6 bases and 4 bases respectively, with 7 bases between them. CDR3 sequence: CASRTLNQPQHF. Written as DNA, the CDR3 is TGTGCCAGTAGGACTCTAAATCAGCCCCAGCATTTT.

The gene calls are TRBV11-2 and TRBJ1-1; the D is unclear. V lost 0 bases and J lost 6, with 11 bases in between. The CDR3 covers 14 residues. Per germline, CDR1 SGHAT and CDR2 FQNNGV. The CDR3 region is CASSLERTVSEAFF. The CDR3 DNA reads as TGTGCCAGCAGCTTAGAAAGGACGGTTTCTGAAGCTTTCTTT.

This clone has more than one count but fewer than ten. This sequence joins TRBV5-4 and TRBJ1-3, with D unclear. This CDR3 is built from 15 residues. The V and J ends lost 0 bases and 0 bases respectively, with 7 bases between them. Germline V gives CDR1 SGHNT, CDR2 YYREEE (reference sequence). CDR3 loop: CASSLASSSGNTIYF. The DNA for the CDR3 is TGTGCCAGCAGCTTGGCCTCGAGCTCTGGAAACACCATATATTTT.

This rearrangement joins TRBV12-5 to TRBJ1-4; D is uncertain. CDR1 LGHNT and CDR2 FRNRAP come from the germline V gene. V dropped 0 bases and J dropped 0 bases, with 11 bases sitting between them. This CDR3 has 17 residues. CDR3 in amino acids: CASGLVRDLATNEKLFF. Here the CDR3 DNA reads TGTGCTAGTGGTTTGGTAAGGGATTTAGCAACTAATGAAAAACTGTTTTTT.

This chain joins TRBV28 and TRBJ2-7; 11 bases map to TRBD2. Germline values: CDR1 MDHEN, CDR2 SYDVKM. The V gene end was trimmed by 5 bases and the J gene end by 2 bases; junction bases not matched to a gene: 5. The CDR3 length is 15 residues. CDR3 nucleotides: TGTGCCAGCAGTGAGACTAGCGGGGTGGCCTACGAGCAGTACTTC. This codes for CASSETSGVAYEQYF.

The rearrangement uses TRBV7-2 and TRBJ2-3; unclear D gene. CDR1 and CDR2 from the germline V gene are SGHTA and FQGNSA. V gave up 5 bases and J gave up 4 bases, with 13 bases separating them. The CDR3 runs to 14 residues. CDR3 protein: CASSPYSAADTQYF. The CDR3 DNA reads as TGTGCCAGCAGCCCATACTCCGCTGCAGATACGCAGTATTTT.

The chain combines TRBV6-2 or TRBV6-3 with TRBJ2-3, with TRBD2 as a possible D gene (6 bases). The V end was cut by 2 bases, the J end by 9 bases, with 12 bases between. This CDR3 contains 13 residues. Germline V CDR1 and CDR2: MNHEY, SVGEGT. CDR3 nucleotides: TGTGCCAGCAGTTACGGCCTACGGGGGACGCAGTATTTT. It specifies CASSYGLRGTQYF.

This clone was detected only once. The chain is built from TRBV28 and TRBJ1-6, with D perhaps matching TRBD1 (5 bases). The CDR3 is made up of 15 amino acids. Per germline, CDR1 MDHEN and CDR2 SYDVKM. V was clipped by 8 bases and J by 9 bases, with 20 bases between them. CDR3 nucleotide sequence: TGTGCCAGCGGGGCCGCGGCAAGCTACGTTTCACCCCTCCACTTT. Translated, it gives CASGAAASYVSPLHF.

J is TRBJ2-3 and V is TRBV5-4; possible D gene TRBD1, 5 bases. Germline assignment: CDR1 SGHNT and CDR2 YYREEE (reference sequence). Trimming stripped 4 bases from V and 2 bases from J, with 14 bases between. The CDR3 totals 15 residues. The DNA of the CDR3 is TGTGCCAGCAGCGACAGACAGCCACACACAGATACGCAGTATTTT. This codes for CASSDRQPHTDTQYF.

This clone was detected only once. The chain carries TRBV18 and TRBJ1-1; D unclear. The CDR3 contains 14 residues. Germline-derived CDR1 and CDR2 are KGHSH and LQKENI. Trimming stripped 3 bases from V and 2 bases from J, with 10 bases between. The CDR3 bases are TGTGCCAGCTCACCCCTGGAGGGAAACACTGAAGCTTTCTTT. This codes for CASSPLEGNTEAFF.

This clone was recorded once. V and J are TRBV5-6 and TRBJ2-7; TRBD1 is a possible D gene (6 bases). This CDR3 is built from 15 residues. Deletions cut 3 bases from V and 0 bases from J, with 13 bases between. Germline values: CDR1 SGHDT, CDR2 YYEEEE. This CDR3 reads CASSYYDRTSYEQYF. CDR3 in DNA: TGTGCCAGCAGCTACTACGACAGGACCTCCTACGAGCAGTACTTC.

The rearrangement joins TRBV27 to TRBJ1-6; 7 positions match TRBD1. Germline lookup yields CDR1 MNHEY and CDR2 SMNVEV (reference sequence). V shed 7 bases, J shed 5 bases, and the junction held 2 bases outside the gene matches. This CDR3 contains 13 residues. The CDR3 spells CASKDRDNSPLHF. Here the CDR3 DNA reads TGTGCCAGCAAAGACAGGGATAATTCACCCCTCCACTTT.